This record looks at one T cell receptor beta chain sequence and its context. Its cognate antigen is unknown. The sample comes from a study of OX40 agonist ivuxolimab in advanced cancers. Study-wide results and caveats: Relatively little clonal expansion, among the lowest observed, appeared in partial responders at 0.1-3.0 mg/kg. There were, on average, more expanded clones in CD8+ T cells than in CD4+.

Clones were read by immunoSEQ multiplex PCR, and TCRdb kept only the in-frame ones, dropping some. Of under 100,000 clones in the sample, over 75% were seen once. The sequencing here drew on CD4+ or CD8+ T cells sorted from blood, taken in a trial of the OX40 agonist ivuxolimab. The clonotype originates from an adult with an advanced solid tumor such as melanoma, head and neck, liver or kidney cancer.

In nucleotides, the CDR3 is TGTGCCAGCAGCTCTACAGGGGACTATCAGCCCCAGCATTTT. This translates into CASSSTGDYQPQHF. This chain uses TRBV7-9 with TRBJ1-5, with 7 bases matching TRBD1. After removal of 4 bases from V and 5 bases from J, the junction contained 5 bases not matched to a gene. The germline V gene has CDR1 SEHNR and CDR2 FQNEAQ (reference sequence). The CDR3 loop spans 14 amino acids.